The next 29 T cell receptor beta chains were all read from a single sample in a study of T cells in Graves' hyperthyroidism and ophthalmopathy. Amplification targeted TCR beta CDR3 regions from RNA transcripts. HTBI primers were used for first-round RT-PCR of the TCR CDR3. TCRdb re-called the multiplex PCR reads through MiXCR, storing one row per CDR3 protein. The repertoire holds around 350,000 distinct CDR3 sequences, with roughly 15% as singletons. Sequencing input: blood. Receptors originate from a woman in her 30s with Graves' ophthalmopathy.

This clonotype was recorded at least ten times. V is TRBV2 and J is TRBJ1-3; D possibly corresponds to TRBD1 (6 bases). The V end lost 4 bases, the J end lost 4 bases, and 14 bases lay between the germline ends. Germline V gene data show CDR1 as SNHLY and CDR2 as FYNNEI. This CDR3 contains 15 residues. CDR3 nucleotide sequence: TGTGCCAGCAGTGCCCGGACGGGGGGCGGAAACACCATATATTTT. This gives the protein CASSARTGGGNTIYF.

In its sample, this clonotype was seen a few times. The rearrangement links TRBV3-1 to TRBJ1-3; D is perhaps TRBD1 (5 bases). The CDR3 contains 16 residues. Germline loops: CDR1 LGHDT, CDR2 YNNKEL (reference sequence). V was shortened by 3 bases and J by 4 bases, with 16 bases between the two germline ends. The CDR3 nucleotides read TGTGCCAGCAGCCACTATCCCGGGACCTCGGGAAACACCATATATTTT. Its protein product is CASSHYPGTSGNTIYF.

This clonotype was seen more than once but under ten times. V usage is TRBV9 and J usage is TRBJ1-4; D may be TRBD1 (6 bases). Trimming removed 7 bases at V and 3 bases at J, with 16 bases between. CDR1 and CDR2 from the germline V gene are SGDLS and YYNGEE. This CDR3 has 15 residues. The CDR3: CASGPPGAANEKLFF. CDR3 DNA: TGTGCCAGCGGCCCCCCAGGGGCGGCTAATGAAAAACTGTTTTTT. The entire variable domain, with the rest obtained from reference TRBV9 and TRBJ1-4, is as follows: DSGVTQTPKHLITATGQRVTLRCSPRSGDLSVYWYQQSLDQGLQFLIQYYNGEERAKGNILERFSAQQFPDLHSELNLSSLELGDSALYFCASGPPGAANEKLFFGSGTQLSVL.

At least ten counts were recorded for this clonotype. This sequence joins TRBV7-8 and TRBJ2-7, with D uncertain. With 3 bases removed from V and 1 base from J, the gap between germline ends came to 13 bases. Germline loops: CDR1 SGHVS, CDR2 FQNEAQ. The CDR3 has 15 amino acids. CDR3 in DNA: TGTGCCAGCAGCTTTTTACCAGTTAAGTCCTACGAGCAGTACTTC. Encoded protein: CASSFLPVKSYEQYF.

This rearrangement joins TRBV20-1 to TRBJ2-5; 8 bases are shared with TRBD1. Germline CDR1 is DFQATT and CDR2 is SNEGSKA (reference sequence). This CDR3 has 14 residues. The V gene end was trimmed by 2 bases and the J gene end by 3 bases; junction bases not matched to a gene: 5. CDR3 nucleotide sequence: TGCAGTGCTAGAAGAGGACAGGGTGAAGAGACCCAGTACTTC. This sequence encodes CSARRGQGEETQYF.

The chain combines TRBV24-1 with TRBJ2-7; no reliable D call. V lost 0 bases and J lost 5, with 4 bases in between. Germline V gene sequence: CDR1 KGHDR, CDR2 SFDVKD. The CDR3 totals 12 residues. The CDR3 DNA follows: TGTGCCACCAGTGATTTGTCGGACGAGCAGTACTTC. Encoded protein: CATSDLSDEQYF.

This clonotype was observed at least ten times. This rearrangement joins TRBV3-1 to TRBJ1-2; a possible D gene is TRBD1 (6 bases). The length of the CDR3 is 15 residues. Germline V gives CDR1 LGHDT, CDR2 YNNKEL (reference sequence). Trimming took off 0 bases at V and 4 bases at J, with 12 bases between the two ends. As DNA, the CDR3 is TGTGCCAGCAGCCAAGATAGGGGGGGGCCCTATGGCTACACCTTC. This gives the protein CASSQDRGGPYGYTF.

Ten or more counts support this clonotype. This chain connects TRBV18 to TRBJ1-2; tentative D call: TRBD1 (5 bases). CDR1 and CDR2 from the germline V gene are KGHSH and LQKENI. The CDR3 totals 13 residues. V was shortened by 5 bases and J by 8 bases, with 15 bases between the two germline ends. The CDR3 loop reads CASSSFLRDGYTF. DNA of the CDR3: TGTGCCAGCTCATCTTTTCTAAGGGACGGCTACACCTTC.

This clonotype turned up a few times. Possible read error: a much larger clone is one base away. The V gene is TRBV20-1, the J gene TRBJ2-1; TRBD1 or TRBD2 may be the D gene (5 bases each). V was trimmed by 5 bases and J by 1 base, leaving 18 bases between them. Looked up from germline, CDR1 is DFQATT and CDR2 is SNEGSKA (reference sequence). The CDR3 runs 16 residues. The CDR3: CSAEDLGPPSYNEQFF. CDR3 DNA sequence: TGCAGTGCTGAGGACCTGGGACCTCCTTCCTACAATGAGCAGTTCTTC.

This clonotype was seen many times. The rearrangement joins TRBV2 to TRBJ2-5, with D possibly TRBD1 on 7 matching bases. Germline V CDR1 and CDR2: SNHLY, FYNNEI. This CDR3 spans 15 amino acids. The V end lost 3 bases, the J end lost 1 base, and 12 bases lay between the germline ends. Here the CDR3 DNA reads TGTGCCAGCAGTGAGCGGCGGGACAGCCAAGAGACCCAGTACTTC. Translating gives CASSERRDSQETQYF.

Points on this clonotype: A much larger clone sits a single nucleotide away, making a read error possible. The V call is TRBV11-2, the J call TRBJ2-1; 14 bases align to TRBD2. Germline CDR1 is SGHAT and CDR2 is FQNNGV. Unmatched junction bases numbered 9, after V lost 10 bases and J lost 7 bases. The CDR3 totals 15 residues. The CDR3 spells CAITMTSGGANEQFF. The CDR3 nucleotides read TGTGCCATCACAATGACTAGCGGGGGGGCGAATGAGCAGTTCTTC.

This clonotype appeared many times. J is TRBJ2-7 and V is TRBV6-1; D ambiguous. V shed 5 bases and J shed 5 bases, with 19 bases lying between them. Germline V lookup: CDR1 MNHNS, CDR2 SASEGT. This CDR3 comprises 15 residues. The CDR3 loop is CASSLGLGTIHEQYF. As DNA, the CDR3 is TGTGCCAGCAGTTTAGGTCTCGGAACGATCCACGAGCAGTACTTC.

This clonotype was found many times. The J gene is TRBJ2-1, the V gene TRBV5-8; 7 bases align to TRBD1. This CDR3 is built from 16 residues. Trimming removed 4 bases from V and 4 bases from J; junction bases left unmatched: 11. Germline assignment: CDR1 SGHTS and CDR2 YDEGEE. CDR3 sequence reads: CASSREYGTAYNEQFF. CDR3 coding DNA: TGTGCCAGCAGCCGAGAATACGGGACAGCTTACAATGAGCAGTTCTTC.

V and J are TRBV9 and TRBJ1-2, with 7 nucleotides matching TRBD1. Germline assignment: CDR1 SGDLS and CDR2 YYNGEE. The J segment lost 6 bases and the V segment lost 3 bases, leaving 11 bases of the junction unmatched. The CDR3 consists of 15 residues. The CDR3 DNA is TGTGCCAGCAGCGATAGGATCGACAGGGTCCATGGCTACACCTTC. Encoded protein: CASSDRIDRVHGYTF.

The V gene is TRBV7-2, the J gene TRBJ2-3; D might be TRBD2 (5 bases). Germline lookup yields CDR1 SGHTA and CDR2 FQGNSA. V was pared by 6 bases and J by 4 bases, with 17 bases between. The CDR3 has 15 amino acids. The CDR3 DNA sequence: TGTGCCAGCAGTGAATTTTCGAGGGAAGCAGATACGCAGTATTTT. Encoded protein: CASSEFSREADTQYF.

The chain employs TRBV19 and TRBJ1-1; 9 bases are a match to TRBD1. With 5 bases clipped from V and 3 bases from J, the junction kept 7 bases outside the gene matches. CDR3 length: 15 amino acids. Germline V gene data show CDR1 as LNHDA and CDR2 as SQIVND (reference sequence). The CDR3 sequence is CASSLTGGSYTEAFF. CDR3 DNA sequence: TGTGCCAGTAGTTTAACAGGGGGCTCGTACACTGAAGCTTTCTTT.

This clonotype was recorded many times. The chain recombines TRBV12-3 or TRBV12-4 with TRBJ2-3; TRBD2 matches at 7 bases. The J segment lost 0 bases and the V segment lost 5 bases, leaving 5 bases of the junction unmatched. This CDR3 is 15 amino acids long. The CDR3 loop is CASSPRRGSTDTQYF. DNA of the CDR3: TGTGCCAGCAGTCCCCGGCGGGGGAGCACAGATACGCAGTATTTT.

This clonotype was recorded many times. V and J are TRBV3-1 and TRBJ2-2; the D gene is possibly TRBD1 (6 bases). The V and J ends lost 8 bases and 2 bases respectively, with 15 bases between them. Germline V gene lookup returns CDR1 LGHDT and CDR2 YNNKEL (reference sequence). CDR3 size: 15 residues. The CDR3 sequence: CASYAQGQNTGELFF. CDR3 sequence (DNA): TGTGCCAGCTACGCGCAGGGGCAAAACACCGGGGAGCTGTTTTTT.

The chain couples TRBV5-4 to TRBJ2-2; no firm D call. Germline V gene lookup returns CDR1 SGHNT and CDR2 YYREEE (reference sequence). V lost 0 bases and J lost 5, with 11 bases in between. This CDR3 contains 15 residues. In DNA form, the CDR3 reads TGTGCCAGCAGCTTGGGATCTCCCGGGACCGGGGAGCTGTTTTTT. The encoded protein is CASSLGSPGTGELFF.

This clonotype has a count of ten or more. V and J are TRBV7-2 and TRBJ2-7, with 7 positions matching TRBD1. CDR1 SGHTA and CDR2 FQGNSA come from the germline V gene. V was clipped by 3 bases and J by 1 base; unmatched bases: 6. This CDR3 is built from 15 residues. The chain's CDR3 is CASSLDRTLSYEQYF. In DNA form, the CDR3 reads TGTGCCAGCAGCTTGGACAGGACCCTTTCCTACGAGCAGTACTTC.

This clonotype was seen many times. This sequence joins TRBV29-1 and TRBJ2-5; TRBD2 might be the D (7 bases). This CDR3 has 14 residues. Trimming took off 4 bases at V and 5 bases at J, with 17 bases between the two ends. In germline, CDR1 is SQVTM, CDR2 ANQGSEA. DNA of the CDR3: TGCAGCGTTGTGACGGGGGGCGCCGTCGAGACCCAGTACTTC. This codes for CSVVTGGAVETQYF.

In its sample, this clonotype was seen many times. This chain uses TRBV18 with TRBJ1-2; D gene ambiguous. In germline, CDR1 is KGHSH, CDR2 LQKENI. The V end was cut by 3 bases, the J end by 4 bases, with 9 bases between. CDR3 size: 13 residues. The CDR3 DNA sequence: TGTGCCAGCTCACCTTCGGACGGCTATGGCTACACCTTC. Residues: CASSPSDGYGYTF.

Notes on this clonotype: Germline and junction disagree at one end, which may indicate a read error. The chain uses TRBV6-2 or TRBV6-3 and TRBJ1-1, with a tentative D call TRBD1 (6 bases). CDR1 is MNHEY, CDR2 SVGEGT, per germline. This CDR3 contains 13 residues. The CDR3 spells CATTGSTGTEALF. DNA for the CDR3: TGTGCCACCACAGGGTCGACGGGCACTGAAGCTTTGTTT.

This clonotype was recorded at least ten times. The chain employs TRBV18 and TRBJ1-2; D is possibly TRBD1 (5 bases). V was trimmed by 3 bases and J by 4 bases, leaving 21 bases between them. Germline CDR1 and CDR2: KGHSH and LQKENI. The CDR3 has 17 amino acids. CDR3: CASSPQAMGQSSYGYTF. CDR3 sequence (DNA): TGTGCCAGCTCACCTCAGGCGATGGGGCAAAGTAGCTATGGCTACACCTTC.

The chain carries TRBV7-6 and TRBJ2-2; TRBD1 aligns across 8 bases. This CDR3 spans 15 amino acids. J was trimmed by 7 bases and V by 5 bases; bases with no gene match: 9. Per the germline V gene, CDR1 is SGHVS and CDR2 is FNYEAQ. The CDR3 is CASSRGGQAIGELFF. In DNA, the CDR3 is TGTGCCAGCAGCCGAGGGGGACAGGCCATCGGGGAGCTGTTTTTT. Variable domain in full (rest from reference TRBV7-6 and TRBJ2-2): GAGVSQSPRYKVTKRGQDVALRCDPISGHVSLYWYRQALGQGPEFLTYFNYEAQQDKSGLPNDRFSAERPEGSISTLTIQRTEQRDSAMYRCASSRGGQAIGELFFGEGSRLTVL.

The J gene is TRBJ1-6, the V gene TRBV15, with TRBD1 matching over 7 bases. The CDR3 sequence is 15 residues long. Per the germline V gene, CDR1 is LNHNV and CDR2 is YYDKDF (reference sequence). V lost 0 bases and J lost 9; bases outside the gene matches: 5. The CDR3 protein is CATSRDKGASSPLHF. In DNA form, the CDR3 reads TGTGCCACCAGCAGAGATAAGGGGGCATCTTCACCCCTCCACTTT.

This clonotype came up many times. The V call is TRBV20-1, the J call TRBJ1-1; D gene uncertain. Germline CDR1 is DFQATT and CDR2 is SNEGSKA (reference sequence). CDR3 size: 14 residues. With 3 bases removed from V and 0 bases from J, the gap between germline ends came to 11 bases. The CDR3 protein is CSASVPGVNTEAFF. For the CDR3, the DNA is TGCAGTGCTAGCGTTCCGGGAGTGAACACTGAAGCTTTCTTT.

This clonotype was seen many times. The V gene is TRBV11-3, the J gene TRBJ2-3; no firm D call. Trimming shortened V by 7 bases and J by 4 bases, and 9 bases separated the two germline ends. The length of the CDR3 is 12 residues. Per germline, CDR1 SGHNT and CDR2 YENEEA. The CDR3 reads CASTPRPDTQYF. CDR3 in DNA: TGTGCCAGCACCCCCCGCCCAGATACGCAGTATTTT.

This sequence joins TRBV12-3 or TRBV12-4 and TRBJ1-1; D may be TRBD1 (5 bases). The CDR3 spans 14 residues. Trimming shortened V by 3 bases and J by 0 bases, and 8 bases separated the two germline ends. The CDR3 reads CASSLTEMNTEAFF. The CDR3 DNA reads as TGTGCCAGCAGTTTGACAGAGATGAACACTGAAGCTTTCTTT.